This TCR beta chain derives from a study of blood T cells in healthy people across ages. The CDR3 sequence is 15 residues long. Germline V gene lookup returns CDR1 MDHEN and CDR2 SYDVKM. The junction had 12 bases not matched to a gene; V was cut back by 9 bases and J by 5 bases. On this clonotype itself: Its antigen is as yet unknown.

Whole-study results and caveats: TCR beta diversity per million T cells fell roughly linearly with age.

A second about 7 to 11 cycle PCR used barcoded and J-beta primers. TCRdb re-analysed the 5' RACE reads in MiXCR, keeping a single row per CDR3 protein. Altogether 900,000 to 950,000 distinct CDR3 sequences are present, around 29% being singletons, with the ten largest covering roughly 10%. The same data also went into a second study, on T cells of mothers and their children. As reported in that work: In cDNA synthesis, all of the extracted RNA was used at 1.5 ug per 15 ul. From each mother came over 9 million TCR beta CDR3 reads, and from each child came 3 million to 3.5 million.

This TCR came from a woman in her 40s in good health. The sample consisted of blood. V gene TRBV28 combines with J gene TRBJ2-5; 10 bases are a match to TRBD2. The CDR3 region is CASGLAGARGETQYF. CDR3 DNA sequence: TGTGCCAGTGGGCTAGCGGGGGCCCGGGGGGAGACCCAGTACTTC.